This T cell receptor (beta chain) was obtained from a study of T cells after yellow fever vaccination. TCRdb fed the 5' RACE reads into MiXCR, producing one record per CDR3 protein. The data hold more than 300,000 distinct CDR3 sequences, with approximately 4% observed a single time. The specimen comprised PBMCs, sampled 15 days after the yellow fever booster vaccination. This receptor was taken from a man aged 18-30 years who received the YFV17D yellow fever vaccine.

In DNA form, the CDR3 reads TGTGCCAGCAGCTCCGGGACAGCAGCTAACTATGGCTACACCTTC. Translation: CASSSGTAANYGYTF. V is TRBV5-6 and J is TRBJ1-2; TRBD1 matches at 7 bases. The CDR3 has 15 residues. The trim removed 3 bases at V and 0 bases at J, leaving 5 bases unmatched. Looked up from germline, CDR1 is SGHDT and CDR2 is YYEEEE.